The rows below give T cell receptor beta chains drawn from one sample of a study of identifying expanded T cells in peripheral blood. The protocol was immunoSEQ multiplex PCR, while the TCRdb copy is restricted to in-frame clones and leaves out a portion. The sample has 70,000 to 95,000 clones, about 90% seen once. Sample: blood. The receptors derive from a person aged 18 to 70 in good health. Each CDR3 is given with its conserved first and last residue. D genes are given only for firm matches. Rows may omit the clone size; those that give it use once, few, many or a size class.

v_call	d_call	j_call	clone_size	cdr3_nt	cdr3_aa
TRBV6-6	NA	TRBJ2-3	NA	TGTGCCAGCAGTTTCGATTTTGGGGATACGCAGTATTTT	CASSFDFGDTQYF
TRBV4-1	TRBD2	TRBJ2-5	NA	TGCGCCAGCAGCCAAGATTGGGTGACTAGCGGGCAAGAGACCCAGTACTTC	CASSQDWVTSGQETQYF
TRBV7-6	TRBD2	TRBJ2-1	once	TGTGCCAGCAGCCCGACTAGCGGGAAATACAATGAGCAGTTCTTC	CASSPTSGKYNEQFF
TRBV9	TRBD1	TRBJ2-6	NA	TGTGCCAGCAGCGCAAGACAGGGGGCTGGGGCCAACGTCCTGACTTTC	CASSARQGAGANVLTF
TRBV15	NA	TRBJ2-6	few	TGTGCCACCAGCAGAGATCTGAGGGGGGCTGGGGCCAACGTCCTGACTTTC	CATSRDLRGAGANVLTF
TRBV10-3	TRBD2	TRBJ2-5	NA	TGTGCCACAGCGGGAGGGATACAAGAGACCCAGTACTTC	CATAGGIQETQYF
TRBV19	TRBD1	TRBJ2-7	NA	TGTGCCAGTAGTAAGGGACAGGATTCCTACGAGCAGTACTTC	CASSKGQDSYEQYF
TRBV28	NA	TRBJ1-2	NA	TGTGCCATACAGGGAACTTCCTATGGCTACACCTTC	CAIQGTSYGYTF
TRBV6-1	NA	TRBJ1-2	NA	TGTGCCAGCAGTGAACTGGCCGGCTATGGCTACACCTTC	CASSELAGYGYTF
TRBV6-6	TRBD1	TRBJ1-2	NA	TGTGCCAGCAGTTACGAAGGGACAGGGCTGAAGTATGGCTACACCTTC	CASSYEGTGLKYGYTF
TRBV6-6	TRBD1	TRBJ1-3	NA	TGTGCCAGCAGTAAGGACAGGGAAGGGAACACCATATATTTT	CASSKDREGNTIYF
TRBV7-3	NA	TRBJ1-1	NA	TGTGCCAGCAGCTTAGACTCTCGTCGAGGGGCTTTCTTT	CASSLDSRRGAFF
TRBV11-2	NA	TRBJ2-7	NA	TGTGCCAGCAGCTTCGCCCGGGGCTACGAGCAGTACTTC	CASSFARGYEQYF
TRBV7-9	NA	TRBJ1-1	NA	TGTGCCAGCAGCGTATTACAGGGTCGAGGGGACACTGAAGCTTTCTTT	CASSVLQGRGDTEAFF
TRBV7-7	NA	TRBJ2-7	few	TGTGCCAGCAGCCCCGGTGGGGCTAGCAGCGAGCAGTACTTC	CASSPGGASSEQYF
TRBV29-1	TRBD1	TRBJ1-5	NA	TGCAGCGTTGGGACAGGGGATGGGCCCCAGCATTTT	CSVGTGDGPQHF
TRBV5-1	NA	TRBJ1-1	NA	TGCGCCAGCCACGGACGGGCGAACACTGAAGCTTTCTTT	CASHGRANTEAFF
TRBV28	NA	TRBJ1-2	NA	TGTGCCAGCAGTCCCCAGAGGGGGAAAGGGTATATCGGCTACACCTTC	CASSPQRGKGYIGYTF
TRBV4-2	NA	TRBJ2-7	NA	TGTGCCAGCAGCCAAGATGGTAGCGACTCCTACGAGCAGTACTTC	CASSQDGSDSYEQYF
TRBV28	NA	TRBJ1-3	few	TGTGCCAGCAGTCCCAGTGGGGGAACTGGAAACACCATATATTTT	CASSPSGGTGNTIYF
TRBV4-1	TRBD1	TRBJ2-7	NA	TGCGCCAGCAGCCACGAGTTCCCGGGACAGCCCGCCTACGAGCAGTACTTC	CASSHEFPGQPAYEQYF
TRBV6-1	TRBD1	TRBJ2-3	NA	TGTGCCAGCAGTATTCCGGGACAGAGCACAGATACGCAGTATTTT	CASSIPGQSTDTQYF
TRBV30	NA	TRBJ1-2	NA	TGTGCCTCCCCCCCGCGGACCTCAGGGAGCTATGGCTACACCTTC	CASPPRTSGSYGYTF
TRBV28	NA	TRBJ2-7	NA	TGTGCCAGCAGTTTAGTCCGGGGCTACGAGCAGTACTTC	CASSLVRGYEQYF
TRBV30	NA	TRBJ1-1	NA	TGTGCCTCTACTCTTCTGGGAATGGTGAGCACTGAAGCTTTCTTT	CASTLLGMVSTEAFF
TRBV6-5	TRBD2	TRBJ2-6	NA	TGTGCCAGCTCACCGGGGGGGTCCGGGGCCAACGTCCTGACTTTC	CASSPGGSGANVLTF
TRBV7-6	NA	TRBJ2-4	NA	TGTGCCAGCAGCCTGGGCCGGCTGGACATTCAGTACTTC	CASSLGRLDIQYF
TRBV4-2	TRBD2	TRBJ2-3	few	TGTGCCAGCAGCCACGAACTAGCGGGGGGGCCTGCAGATACGCAGTATTTT	CASSHELAGGPADTQYF
TRBV19	TRBD2	TRBJ2-7	NA	TGTGCCAGTAGTATTGGGCTAGCGGCTATACCCTACGAGCAGTACTTC	CASSIGLAAIPYEQYF
TRBV6-1	NA	TRBJ2-7	NA	TGTGCCAGCAAACGTGTCCCCTACGAGCAGTACTTC	CASKRVPYEQYF
TRBV9	NA	TRBJ2-3	NA	TGTGCCAGCAGCGGTAGTCGGCCTAGATACAATCCGCAGTATTTT	CASSGSRPRYNPQYF
TRBV27	NA	TRBJ2-7	once	TGTGCCAGCAGTTTATCCCTTGGTCGCGGACAGACCTACGAGCAGTACTTC	CASSLSLGRGQTYEQYF
TRBV5-4	NA	TRBJ2-3	NA	TGTGCCAGCAGTGACCTGAGCACAGATACGCAGTATTTT	CASSDLSTDTQYF
TRBV6-5	NA	TRBJ2-7	NA	TGTGCCAGCAGTTATACCGGGGGCCTTTACGAGCAGTACTTC	CASSYTGGLYEQYF
TRBV6-5	TRBD2	TRBJ2-2	NA	TGTGCCAGCAGTGCCGGGACTAGCGACACCGGGGAGCTGTTTTTT	CASSAGTSDTGELFF
TRBV19	NA	TRBJ1-5	NA	TGTGCCACGCAAGGTGGGGGCAGCTATAGCAATCAGCCCCAGCATTTT	CATQGGGSYSNQPQHF
TRBV6-1	TRBD1	TRBJ1-5	NA	TGTGCCAGCAGTGATGACGGGACAGGGGCTCAGCCCCAGCATTTT	CASSDDGTGAQPQHF
TRBV19	NA	TRBJ2-3	NA	TGTGCCAGCCATCCTACAGGGTCTATGGTTTATAGCACAGATACGCAGTATTTT	CASHPTGSMVYSTDTQYF
TRBV27	NA	TRBJ1-2	NA	TGTGCCAGCAGTTTATCGTTGGGAGAAAACCACTATGGCTACACCTTC	CASSLSLGENHYGYTF
TRBV7-6	NA	TRBJ2-1	NA	TGTGCCAGCAGCATCACAGGTAGCTCCTACAATGAGCAGTTCTTC	CASSITGSSYNEQFF
TRBV11-2	NA	TRBJ1-1	NA	TGTGCCAGCAGCTCAAACAGGGAGGTGGAAGCTTTCTTT	CASSSNREVEAFF
TRBV28	NA	TRBJ1-3	NA	TGTGCCAGCATCCAAAGTAGGGGGGGGAGCTCTGGAAACACCATATATTTT	CASIQSRGGSSGNTIYF
TRBV19	TRBD2	TRBJ2-5	NA	TGTGCCAGTAGTCGGACTAGCGGGAGGAGCCTCCGGGAGACCCAGTACTTC	CASSRTSGRSLRETQYF
TRBV25-1	NA	TRBJ2-7	NA	TGTGCCAGCAGTCGTCAGGGTTTTTACGAGCAGTACTTC	CASSRQGFYEQYF
TRBV11-3	TRBD1	TRBJ2-7	NA	TGTGCCAGCAGCTGGACAGGTACCCACGAGCAGTACTTC	CASSWTGTHEQYF
TRBV7-8	NA	TRBJ1-5	NA	TGTGCCAGCAGCTTAGCTCCGGGCGACAGCAATCAGCCCCAGCATTTT	CASSLAPGDSNQPQHF